The 30 T cell receptor beta chains given below trace back to one sample, sequenced in a study of siplizumab effects on memory and regulatory T cells (dated 2019 in TCRdb). Library creation used the immunoSEQ multiplex PCR assay. TCRdb holds this immuneACCESS table with in-frame rearrangements only. Some clones are missing; in checked studies, unresolved V genes explain under half, and the rest has no known cause. Present in this sample are more than 60,000 clones, 93% of which were seen just once. The ten largest clones take up about 4.5% of the sample. Sequencing used CD8+ T cells sorted from blood. These receptors came from a human donor in good health.

V gene TRBV7-6 combines with J gene TRBJ2-7; no reliable D call. Germline CDR1 and CDR2: SGHVS and FNYEAQ. This CDR3 has 13 amino acids. V was clipped by 3 bases and J by 0 bases, with 6 bases between them. CDR3 protein: CASSLMSSYEQYF. The CDR3 nucleotides read TGTGCCAGCAGCTTGATGAGCTCCTACGAGCAGTACTTC. Together with reference TRBV7-6 and TRBJ2-7, the CDR3 gives the full variable domain: GAGVSQSPRYKVTKRGQDVALRCDPISGHVSLYWYRQALGQGPEFLTYFNYEAQQDKSGLPNDRFSAERPEGSISTLTIQRTEQRDSAMYRCASSLMSSYEQYFGPGTRLTVT.

The V and J genes are TRBV27 and TRBJ2-1, with TRBD2 matching over 12 bases. This CDR3 comprises 15 residues. The germline V gene has CDR1 MNHEY and CDR2 SMNVEV (reference sequence). V lost 5 bases and J lost 3; bases outside the gene matches: 2. The CDR3 region is CASSRLAGVYNEQFF. CDR3 DNA: TGTGCCAGCAGTCGACTAGCGGGGGTCTACAATGAGCAGTTCTTC.

V gene TRBV19 combines with J gene TRBJ2-3, with 8 bases fitting TRBD1. This CDR3 has 17 amino acids. Looked up from germline, CDR1 is LNHDA and CDR2 is SQIVND (reference sequence). V was clipped by 5 bases and J by 3 bases; unmatched bases: 13. Written as DNA, the CDR3 is TGTGCCAGTAGTCCTGGACAGGGTAGGGGCGTAACAGATACGCAGTATTTT. It encodes CASSPGQGRGVTDTQYF.

The V and J genes are TRBV27 and TRBJ2-7, with D unresolved. Between the trimmed V and J ends, which lost 2 bases and 3 bases, there was a span of 11 bases. Germline V gives CDR1 MNHEY, CDR2 SMNVEV (reference sequence). This CDR3 is built from 14 residues. DNA of the CDR3: TGTGCCAGCAGTTTAGATGCAGCCGGCTACGAGCAGTACTTC. Residues: CASSLDAAGYEQYF.

V is TRBV27 and J is TRBJ2-2; 14 nucleotides agree with TRBD2. V was pared by 5 bases and J by 7 bases, with 6 bases of the junction left unmatched. Germline CDR1 is MNHEY and CDR2 is SMNVEV (reference sequence). This CDR3 is built from 16 residues. CDR3: CASSPTTSGGVGELFF. CDR3 coding DNA: TGTGCCAGCAGTCCGACGACTAGCGGGGGGGTCGGGGAGCTGTTTTTT.

This clone was counted a few times. The rearrangement links TRBV6-4 to TRBJ2-2; no reliable D call. From germline, CDR1 is MRHNA and CDR2 SNTAGT. Trimming left V 3 bases short and J 5 bases short, with 7 bases between. The CDR3 sequence is 13 residues long. The CDR3 here is CASSDSETGELFF. DNA of the CDR3: TGTGCCAGCAGTGATTCGGAAACCGGGGAGCTGTTTTTT.

V gene TRBV7-3 combines with J gene TRBJ2-3; 10 bases are shared with TRBD2. The CDR3 runs 16 residues. In germline, CDR1 is SGHTA, CDR2 FQGTGA. V was clipped by 1 base and J by 6 bases; unmatched bases: 7. The CDR3 DNA reads as TGTGCCAGCAGCTTAAACCCGGGACTAGCGATGGATACGCAGTATTTT. Translating it yields CASSLNPGLAMDTQYF.

This CDR3 reads CASSLGVPSGPRETQYF. DNA of the CDR3: TGTGCCAGCAGCTTAGGCGTTCCTAGCGGGCCCCGGGAGACCCAGTACTTC. The chain uses TRBV11-1 and TRBJ2-5, with 8 bases matching TRBD2. This CDR3 has 17 amino acids. Germline assignment: CDR1 SGHAT and CDR2 FQDESV (reference sequence). The V gene end was trimmed by 1 base and the J gene end by 5 bases; junction bases not matched to a gene: 12.

This clone was detected once. V is TRBV27 and J is TRBJ1-4, with a weak D call TRBD1 (6 bases). The CDR3 totals 15 residues. V lost 5 bases, J lost 2 bases, and 12 bases lay in between. Germline V gene data show CDR1 as MNHEY and CDR2 as SMNVEV (reference sequence). The CDR3 spells CASSISGATNEKLFF. CDR3 in DNA: TGTGCCAGCAGTATCTCAGGGGCGACTAATGAAAAACTGTTTTTT. Using reference TRBV27 and TRBJ1-4 for the parts outside the CDR3, the full variable domain is EAQVTQNPRYLITVTGKKLTVTCSQNMNHEYMSWYRQDPGLGLRQIYYSMNVEVTDKGDVPEGYKVSRKEKRNFPLILESPSPNQTSLYFCASSISGATNEKLFFGSGTQLSVL.

The rearrangement uses TRBV6-5 and TRBJ2-2; D gene uncertain. Germline V gives CDR1 MNHEY, CDR2 SVGAGI. The V gene lost 3 bases and the J gene lost 6 bases, with 5 bases spanning the gap. The CDR3 spans 12 residues. The CDR3 spells CASSYLAGELFF. The CDR3, as DNA: TGTGCCAGCAGTTATTTGGCCGGGGAGCTGTTTTTT.

This clone was detected only once. The V call is TRBV19, the J call TRBJ1-1; a possible D gene is TRBD1 (5 bases). V lost 6 bases, J lost 0 bases, and 14 bases lay in between. Germline V CDR1 and CDR2: LNHDA, SQIVND (reference sequence). The CDR3 extends over 15 amino acids. The CDR3 sequence is CASSDGAILNTEAFF. CDR3 nucleotide sequence: TGTGCCAGTAGCGACGGGGCGATATTGAACACTGAAGCTTTCTTT.

CDR3 in amino acids: CASSERGEGQPQHF. CDR3 sequence (DNA): TGTGCCAGCAGCGAGAGGGGTGAGGGTCAGCCCCAGCATTTT. V and J are TRBV6-6 and TRBJ1-5; D might be TRBD1 (5 bases). The CDR3 has 14 amino acids. Trimming pared 6 bases from V and 6 bases from J, leaving 15 bases between. Germline loops: CDR1 MNHNY, CDR2 SVGAGI (reference sequence).

The V and J genes are TRBV7-9 and TRBJ2-1, with TRBD2 identical over 12 bases. Trimming at V came to 5 bases and at J to 8 bases, leaving 7 bases not matched to a gene. Germline V gives CDR1 SEHNR, CDR2 FQNEAQ (reference sequence). The CDR3 is made up of 15 amino acids. Written as DNA, the CDR3 is TGTGCCAGCAGCCCAGCTAGCGGGGGGGCATATGAGCAGTTCTTC. This translates into CASSPASGGAYEQFF.

V gene TRBV27 combines with J gene TRBJ2-3, with 10 bases matching TRBD2. Losses at the gene ends were 2 bases for V and 3 bases for J; bases not matched to a gene: 5. This CDR3 comprises 16 residues. Looked up from germline, CDR1 is MNHEY and CDR2 is SMNVEV (reference sequence). The CDR3 is CASSLLLAGGTDTQYF. CDR3 sequence (DNA): TGTGCCAGCAGTTTACTCTTAGCGGGGGGTACAGATACGCAGTATTTT.

The V call is TRBV25-1, the J call TRBJ1-1; D not certain. The CDR3 runs to 14 residues. V gave up 2 bases and J gave up 5 bases, with 12 bases separating them. Per the germline V gene, CDR1 is MGHDK and CDR2 is SYGVNS. CDR3 DNA: TGTGCCAGCAGTGAAATAGGGAGCAATACTGAAGCTTTCTTT. It yields the protein CASSEIGSNTEAFF.

The chain employs TRBV10-1 and TRBJ1-2; no definite D call. CDR3 length equals 13 residues. CDR1 is WNHNN, CDR2 SYGVQD, per germline (reference sequence). Trimming cost V 0 bases and J 7 bases, with 9 bases left between them. In DNA form, the CDR3 reads TGCGCCAGCAGTGAGTCGCGAAGGTCTGGCTACACCTTC. Translation: CASSESRRSGYTF.

This clone has a single count. The J gene is TRBJ2-7, the V gene TRBV7-2; D is unclear. There are 15 residues in the CDR3. Trimming stripped 2 bases from V and 1 base from J, with 12 bases between. Germline CDR1 SGHTA, CDR2 FQGNSA. CDR3 in DNA: TGTGCCAGCAGCTTATTTGCAGGCCTTTCCTACGAGCAGTACTTC. Translated, it gives CASSLFAGLSYEQYF.

V is TRBV19 and J is TRBJ2-7; 7 bases agree with TRBD1. The CDR3 has 13 amino acids. Germline CDR1 LNHDA, CDR2 SQIVND (reference sequence). The trim removed 6 bases at V and 5 bases at J, leaving 7 bases unmatched. CDR3 sequence: CASRMTGFDEQYF. The DNA for the CDR3 is TGTGCCAGTAGAATGACAGGGTTCGACGAGCAGTACTTC.

This chain links TRBV28 with TRBJ1-2, with 8 bases that match TRBD1. The CDR3 sequence is 15 residues long. Germline CDR1 MDHEN, CDR2 SYDVKM. The J segment lost 6 bases and the V segment lost 5 bases, leaving 11 bases of the junction unmatched. CDR3 in amino acids: CASSRTGRVEHGYTF. The CDR3, as DNA: TGTGCCAGCAGTCGGACAGGGCGGGTAGAACATGGCTACACCTTC.

The chain is built from TRBV12-5 and TRBJ2-5, with D unresolved. Germline-derived CDR1 and CDR2 are LGHNT and FRNRAP. The V and J ends lost 7 bases and 5 bases respectively, with 20 bases between them. The length of the CDR3 is 15 residues. The CDR3 here is CASAEPPRRRETQYF. Here the CDR3 DNA reads TGTGCTAGTGCCGAACCCCCCCGGCGGCGGGAGACCCAGTACTTC.

The chain uses TRBV5-1 and TRBJ2-1; tentatively, D is TRBD1 (5 bases). The germline V gene encodes CDR1 SGHRS and CDR2 YFSETQ. This CDR3 is built from 15 residues. Trimming removed 0 bases from V and 3 bases from J, with 10 bases in between. CDR3 bases: TGCGCCAGCAGCTTGGAACAGGACGACTACAATGAGCAGTTCTTC. Translation gives CASSLEQDDYNEQFF.

In the case of this clone: At one boundary the junction diverges from the germline segment, which might be a read error. The genes are TRBV5-1 and TRBJ1-1, with unresolved D. Germline CDR1 is SGHRS and CDR2 is YFSETQ. This CDR3 is built from 14 residues. The CDR3 DNA is TGCGCCAGCACCTTGACCGATATGAACACTGAAGCTTTCTTT. This sequence encodes CASTLTDMNTEAFF.

The chain couples TRBV30 to TRBJ1-5, with D perhaps matching TRBD1 (6 bases). CDR3 length: 13 amino acids. The V gene's germline CDR1 is GTSNPN and CDR2 SVGIG (reference sequence). The germline V and J ends were trimmed by 0 bases and 7 bases, with 10 bases remaining between them. DNA for the CDR3: TGTGCCTGGAGTGTATCAGGGGTCCAGCCCCAGCATTTT. Encoded protein: CAWSVSGVQPQHF.

This chain uses TRBV4-1 with TRBJ2-3, with no clear D. Germline CDR1 reads MGHRA; CDR2 reads YSYEKL. With 8 bases removed from V and 0 bases from J, the gap between germline ends came to 6 bases. The CDR3 runs to 12 residues. CDR3 nucleotides: TGCGCCAGCGGACCCAGCACAGATACGCAGTATTTT. Protein: CASGPSTDTQYF.

The chain uses TRBV23-1 and TRBJ1-1; no firm D call. TRBV23-1 falls under the ORF class, with uncertain function. This CDR3 region has 13 residues. Trimming shortened V by 2 bases and J by 5 bases, and 9 bases separated the two germline ends. CDR3: CASSQTRWTEAFF. In DNA form, the CDR3 reads TGCGCCAGCAGTCAAACCAGGTGGACTGAAGCTTTCTTT.

The V call is TRBV4-3, the J call TRBJ2-7; TRBD1 matches 10 bases. Germline CDR1 LGHNA, CDR2 YSLEER. The CDR3 has 16 amino acids. The V gene end was trimmed by 0 bases and the J gene end by 7 bases; junction bases not matched to a gene: 9. CDR3 sequence (DNA): TGCGCCAGCAGCCAAGATTTGGGACAGGGGAGTAGAGAGCAGTACTTC. Its protein product is CASSQDLGQGSREQYF.

The chain couples TRBV19 to TRBJ2-3, with a weak D call TRBD2 (6 bases). Germline V lookup: CDR1 LNHDA, CDR2 SQIVND (reference sequence). The V and J ends lost 5 bases and 2 bases respectively, with 8 bases between them. The CDR3 has 13 amino acids. CDR3 sequence: CASSLATTDTQYF. As DNA, the CDR3 is TGTGCCAGTAGTCTAGCGACCACAGATACGCAGTATTTT.

The chain has TRBV5-5 and TRBJ1-4, with 7 bases fitting TRBD1. The V gene's germline CDR1 is SGHKS and CDR2 YYEKEE (reference sequence). With 0 bases clipped from V and 4 bases from J, the junction kept 3 bases outside the gene matches. The CDR3 spans 15 residues. The CDR3 nucleotides read TGTGCCAGCAGCTTGGAGGGACAGAATAATGAAAAACTGTTTTTT. It specifies CASSLEGQNNEKLFF.

The chain links TRBV6-5 to TRBJ1-5; D is ambiguous. The CDR3 has 13 amino acids. Germline CDR1 and CDR2: MNHEY and SVGAGI. V was pared by 8 bases and J by 3 bases, with 11 bases between. DNA for the CDR3: TGTGCCAGCGGAGACATACCCAATCAGCCCCAGCATTTT. Its protein is CASGDIPNQPQHF.

This chain uses TRBV19 with TRBJ2-5, with 7 positions matching TRBD2. Germline CDR1 LNHDA, CDR2 SQIVND (reference sequence). The CDR3 has 13 amino acids. V was pared by 5 bases and J by 4 bases, with 4 bases of the junction left unmatched. The CDR3 DNA sequence: TGTGCCAGTAGTTCTCCGGGAGGAGAGACCCAGTACTTC. Translation gives CASSSPGGETQYF.